This T cell receptor beta chain was documented in a study of control samples from healthy donors and cancer patients. Germline CDR1 and CDR2: SGHDN and FVKESK. The CDR3 runs to 17 residues. With 4 bases removed from V and 3 bases from J, the gap between germline ends came to 19 bases. The data were produced by immunoSEQ multiplex PCR, yet TCRdb's version contains in-frame clones alone and is incomplete. The sample lists approximately 100,000 clones; around nine tenths were seen once. This receptor was obtained from a woman between 50 and 59 years old in good health. Material for sequencing was blood. The chain couples TRBV14 to TRBJ2-1, with D perhaps TRBD1 (6 bases). The CDR3 sequence is CASSRTAGTRVYNEQFF. CDR3 sequence (DNA): TGTGCCAGCAGCCGTACCGCCGGGACACGAGTCTACAATGAGCAGTTCTTC. Together with reference TRBV14 and TRBJ2-1, the CDR3 gives the full variable domain: EAGVTQFPSHSVIEKGQTVTLRCDPISGHDNLYWYRRVMGKEIKFLLHFVKESKQDESGMPNNRFLAERTGGTYSTLKVQPAELEDSGVYFCASSRTAGTRVYNEQFFGPGTRLTVL.